This T cell receptor beta chain was retrieved from a study of shared clonotypes between healthy human individuals. Study summary: Per donor, three plates held CD4 naive cells, three held CD4 memory, two held CD8 naive and one held CD8 memory.

For this clone: Its antigen is as yet unknown.

Using immunoSEQ multiplex PCR, the repertoire was profiled, and TCRdb retains in-frame clones only, with some absent. The sample has a few million clones; approximately 95% are singletons. The ends were cut back, 4 bases at V and 8 bases at J, with 17 bases in the middle. Germline V gene lookup returns CDR1 SEHNR and CDR2 FQNEAQ (reference sequence). The CDR3 covers 14 residues. Findings and limits, study-wide: The researchers took only blood, and tissue repertoires probably look different. Rarefaction exposed incomplete sorted-subset sequencing despite large depth. Limited genetic and exposure-history diversity came from having few donors.

The chain is built from TRBV7-9 and TRBJ1-2; weak D call: TRBD1 (5 bases). This TCR came from a young man in good health. Sequencing was done on a sample of naive CD4+ T cells sorted from blood. Subset denoted: CD45RA+ positively selected. The CDR3 DNA sequence: TGTGCCAGCAGCTCGCAGGGTAATCGGTGGGGCTACACCTTC. The encoded protein is CASSSQGNRWGYTF.